This T cell receptor (beta chain) is from a study of OX40 agonist ivuxolimab in advanced cancers. Looking at the study overall: Three patients, one with hepatocellular carcinoma and two with cutaneous melanoma, responded partially.

General study findings and limits: Relative to CD4+ cells, CD8+ T cells on average had more expanded clones. Normalized T-cell clonal expansion was also low in some nonresponders.

Details on this clone: Its antigen is unknown.

CDR3 length: 15 amino acids. CDR1 is LNHDA and CDR2 is SQIVND in the germline V gene (reference sequence). Trimming took off 5 bases at V and 5 bases at J, with 18 bases between the two ends. The table came from immunoSEQ multiplex PCR; TCRdb's copy has only in-frame clones and leaves some out. The table has 70,000 or so clones, 70% to 90% seen once. Sample: CD4+ or CD8+ T cells sorted from blood, taken in a trial of the OX40 agonist ivuxolimab. The V call is TRBV19, the J call TRBJ2-5; TRBD1 is a possible D gene (5 bases). This sequence originates from an adult with an advanced solid tumor such as melanoma, head and neck, liver or kidney cancer. The CDR3 coding sequence is TGTGCCAGTAGTTCTTCAGGGTTGTTGGGGGAGACCCAGTACTTC. It is translated as CASSSSGLLGETQYF.